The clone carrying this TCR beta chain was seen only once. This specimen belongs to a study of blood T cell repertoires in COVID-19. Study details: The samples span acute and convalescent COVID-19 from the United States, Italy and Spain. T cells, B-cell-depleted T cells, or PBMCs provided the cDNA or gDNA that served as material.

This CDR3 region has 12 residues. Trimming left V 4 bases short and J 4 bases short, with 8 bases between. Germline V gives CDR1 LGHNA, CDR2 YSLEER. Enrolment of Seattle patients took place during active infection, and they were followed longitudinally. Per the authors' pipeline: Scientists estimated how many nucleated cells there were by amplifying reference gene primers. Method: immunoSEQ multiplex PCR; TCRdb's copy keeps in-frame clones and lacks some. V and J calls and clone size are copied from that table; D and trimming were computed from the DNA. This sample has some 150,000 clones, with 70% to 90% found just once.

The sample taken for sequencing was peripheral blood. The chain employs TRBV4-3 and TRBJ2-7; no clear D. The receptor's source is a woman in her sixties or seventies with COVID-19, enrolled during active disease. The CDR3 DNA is TGCGCCAGCAGCCGAGGCCCTTACGAGCAGTACTTC. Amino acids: CASSRGPYEQYF.